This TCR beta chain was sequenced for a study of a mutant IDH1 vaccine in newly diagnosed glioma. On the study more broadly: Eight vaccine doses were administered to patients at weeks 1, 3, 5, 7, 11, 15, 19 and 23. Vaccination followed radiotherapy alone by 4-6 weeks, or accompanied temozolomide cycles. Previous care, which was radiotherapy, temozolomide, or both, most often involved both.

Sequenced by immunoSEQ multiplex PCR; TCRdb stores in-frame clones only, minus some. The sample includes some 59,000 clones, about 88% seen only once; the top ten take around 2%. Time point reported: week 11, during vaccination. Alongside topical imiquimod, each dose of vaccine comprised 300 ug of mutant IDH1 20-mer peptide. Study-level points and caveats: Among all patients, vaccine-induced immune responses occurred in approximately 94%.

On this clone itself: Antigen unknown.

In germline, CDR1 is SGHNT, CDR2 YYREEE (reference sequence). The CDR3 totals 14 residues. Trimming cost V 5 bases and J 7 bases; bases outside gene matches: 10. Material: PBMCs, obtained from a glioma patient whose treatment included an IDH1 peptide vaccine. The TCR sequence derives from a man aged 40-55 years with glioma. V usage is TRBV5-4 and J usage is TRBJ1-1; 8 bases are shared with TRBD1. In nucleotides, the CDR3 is TGTGCCAGCAGTCCGCAGGGGGCAGATCTTGAAGCTTTCTTT. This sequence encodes CASSPQGADLEAFF.